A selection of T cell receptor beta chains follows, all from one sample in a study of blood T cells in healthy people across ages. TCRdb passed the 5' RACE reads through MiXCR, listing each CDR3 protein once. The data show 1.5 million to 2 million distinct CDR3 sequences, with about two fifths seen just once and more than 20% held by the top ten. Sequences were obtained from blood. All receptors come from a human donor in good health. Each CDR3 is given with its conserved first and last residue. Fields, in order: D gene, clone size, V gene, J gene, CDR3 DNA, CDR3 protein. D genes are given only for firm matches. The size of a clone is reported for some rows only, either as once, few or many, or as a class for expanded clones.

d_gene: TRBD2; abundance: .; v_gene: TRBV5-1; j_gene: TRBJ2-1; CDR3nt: TGCGCCAGCAGCTTGGGGACTAGCGGGGGATTCAATGAGCAGTTCTTC; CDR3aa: CASSLGTSGGFNEQFF
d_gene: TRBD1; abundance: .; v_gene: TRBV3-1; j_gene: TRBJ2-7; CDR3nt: TGTGCCAGCAGCCAAGATCTCGGACGAGACAGGGTATCCTACGAGCAGTACTTC; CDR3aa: CASSQDLGRDRVSYEQYF
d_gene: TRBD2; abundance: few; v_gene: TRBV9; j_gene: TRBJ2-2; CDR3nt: TGTGCCAGCAGCGTAGGGACTAGCGGGGGAGCGAACACCGGGGAGCTGTTTTTT; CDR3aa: CASSVGTSGGANTGELFF
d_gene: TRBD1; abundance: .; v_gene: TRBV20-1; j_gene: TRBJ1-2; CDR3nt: TGTAGTCGCGACCCCGGGACAGGGGAGAACTATGGCTACACCTTC; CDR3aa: CSRDPGTGENYGYTF
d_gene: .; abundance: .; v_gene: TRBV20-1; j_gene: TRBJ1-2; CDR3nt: TGCAGTGCGGACAGACATCCCAAGGACTATGGCTACACCTTC; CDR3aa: CSADRHPKDYGYTF
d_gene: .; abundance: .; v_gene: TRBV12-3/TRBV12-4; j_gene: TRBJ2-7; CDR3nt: TGTGCCAGCAGCTCTCCAGGCGGGCTCAGCTCCTACGAGCAGTACTTC; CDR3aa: CASSSPGGLSSYEQYF
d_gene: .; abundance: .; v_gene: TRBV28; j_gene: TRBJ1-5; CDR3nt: TGTGCCAGCAGTTTCGACGCAGGGAGCGTTGTCAATCAGCCCCAGCATTTT; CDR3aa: CASSFDAGSVVNQPQHF
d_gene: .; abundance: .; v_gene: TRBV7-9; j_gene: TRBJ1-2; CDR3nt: TGTGCCAGCAGCTCAGTCGGGGGAGGTCACTATGGCTACACCTTC; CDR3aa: CASSSVGGGHYGYTF
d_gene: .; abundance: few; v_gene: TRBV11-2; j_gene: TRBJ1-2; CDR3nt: TGTGCCAGCAGCCAGGGGATGGGTTATGGCTACACCTTC; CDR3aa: CASSQGMGYGYTF
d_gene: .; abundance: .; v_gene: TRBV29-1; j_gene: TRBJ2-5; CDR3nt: TGCAGCGTTGAAGTCTGGCAGAGACAAGAGACCCAGTACTTC; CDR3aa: CSVEVWQRQETQYF
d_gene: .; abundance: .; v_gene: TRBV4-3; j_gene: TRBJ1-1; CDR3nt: TGCGCCAGCAGCCCCGAACCCTGGGGGGAAGCTTTCTTT; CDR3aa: CASSPEPWGEAFF
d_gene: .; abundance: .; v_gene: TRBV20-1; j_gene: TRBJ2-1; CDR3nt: TGCAGTGCGGCCTACTTAGTAACGGCCTCTGATGAGCAGTTCTTC; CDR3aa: CSAAYLVTASDEQFF
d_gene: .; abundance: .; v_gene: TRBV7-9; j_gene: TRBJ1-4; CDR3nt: TGTGCCAGCAGCCTGGAGATGGGGCGCGAAGTAGATAATGAAAAACTGTTTTTT; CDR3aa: CASSLEMGREVDNEKLFF
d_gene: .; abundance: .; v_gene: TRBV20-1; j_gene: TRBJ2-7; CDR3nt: TGCAGTGCTCTTCCGGGAGTCTCCTACGAGCAGTACTTC; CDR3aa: CSALPGVSYEQYF
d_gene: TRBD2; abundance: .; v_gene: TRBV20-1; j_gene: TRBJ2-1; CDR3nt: TGCAGTGCTAGACCACGGGGGGGGGCGGTCAATGAGCAGTTCTTC; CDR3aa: CSARPRGGAVNEQFF
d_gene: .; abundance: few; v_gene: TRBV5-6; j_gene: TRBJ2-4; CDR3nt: TGTGCCAGCAGCCACCCCTCGGTTCGCGGGAACATTCAGTACTTC; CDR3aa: CASSHPSVRGNIQYF
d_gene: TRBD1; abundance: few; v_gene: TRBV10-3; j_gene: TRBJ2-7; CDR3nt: TGTGCCATCAGTGGGCCGGGACAGGGCTACGAGCAGTACTTC; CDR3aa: CAISGPGQGYEQYF
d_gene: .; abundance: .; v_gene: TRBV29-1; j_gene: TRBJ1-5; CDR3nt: TGCAGCGTTGAAGGTAGGGGACGGAGCAATCAGCCCCAGCATTTT; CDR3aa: CSVEGRGRSNQPQHF
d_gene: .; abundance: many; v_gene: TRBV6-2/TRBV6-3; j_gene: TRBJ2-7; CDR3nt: TGTGCCACTTCGGACAGGGACTATTACGAGCAGTACTTC; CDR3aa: CATSDRDYYEQYF
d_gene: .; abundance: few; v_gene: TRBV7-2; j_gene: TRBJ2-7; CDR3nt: TGTGCCAGCAGCTTATCCGACCGACCTACCTACGAGCAGTACTTC; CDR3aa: CASSLSDRPTYEQYF
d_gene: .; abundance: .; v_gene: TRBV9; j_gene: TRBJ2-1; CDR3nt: TGTGCCAGCAGCGTAGGGGACTCACAAGAGACCCAGTTCTTC; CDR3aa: CASSVGDSQETQFF
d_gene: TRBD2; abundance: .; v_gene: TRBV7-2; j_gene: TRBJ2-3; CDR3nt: TGTGCCAGCAGCTTAGAAGGTAGCGGGGGGACCACAGATACGCAGTATTTT; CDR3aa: CASSLEGSGGTTDTQYF
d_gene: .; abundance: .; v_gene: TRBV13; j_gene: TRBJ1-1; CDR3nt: TGTGCCAGCAGTCAGGTTCCCACTCAGGCAGCTTTCTTT; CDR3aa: CASSQVPTQAAFF
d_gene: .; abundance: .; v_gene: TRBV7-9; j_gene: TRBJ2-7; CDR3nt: TGTACCAGCAGCTTAAGGTCAGGGGAAGGTTACGAGCAGTACTTC; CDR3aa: CTSSLRSGEGYEQYF
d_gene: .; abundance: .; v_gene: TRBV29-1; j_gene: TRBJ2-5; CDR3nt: TGCAGCGTCGCAAAGCGGACGGTCGTTTTATCCCAAGAGACCCAGTACTTC; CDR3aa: CSVAKRTVVLSQETQYF
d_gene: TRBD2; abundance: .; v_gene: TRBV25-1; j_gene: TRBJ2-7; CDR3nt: TGTGCCAGCAGAATCCCCGGAGGACTAGCGCCTTCCTACGAGCAGTACTTC; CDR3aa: CASRIPGGLAPSYEQYF
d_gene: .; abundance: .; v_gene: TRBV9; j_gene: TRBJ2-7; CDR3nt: TGTGCCAGCAGCGGTTCTTGTGGGGGGCTAGGGGACGAGCAGTACTTC; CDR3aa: CASSGSCGGLGDEQYF
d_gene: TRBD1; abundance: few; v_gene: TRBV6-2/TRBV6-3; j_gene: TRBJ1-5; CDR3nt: TGTGCCAGCAGTCTCCCCCCATCTCGGACAGGGGCTACTCAGCCCCAGCATTTT; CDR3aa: CASSLPPSRTGATQPQHF
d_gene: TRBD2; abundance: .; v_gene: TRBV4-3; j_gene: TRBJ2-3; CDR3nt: TGCGCCAGCAGCCAAGATTGGATTAGCGGGGGAGCAGATACGCAGTATTTT; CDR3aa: CASSQDWISGGADTQYF
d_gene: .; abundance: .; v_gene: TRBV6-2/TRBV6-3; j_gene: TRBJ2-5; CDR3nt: TGTGCCAGCAGTTACTCGTGGACTATGAGGGAGTTACAGACCCAGTACTTC; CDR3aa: CASSYSWTMRELQTQYF
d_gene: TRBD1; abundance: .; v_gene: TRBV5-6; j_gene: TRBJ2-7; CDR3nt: TGTGCCAGCAGCACAACCGGGACAGCGGCGCACGAGCAGTACTTC; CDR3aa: CASSTTGTAAHEQYF
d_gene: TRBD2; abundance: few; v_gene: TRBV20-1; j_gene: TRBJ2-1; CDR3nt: TGCAGTGCGGAGCTAGCGGGGGGATTCTACAATGAGCAGTTCTTC; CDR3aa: CSAELAGGFYNEQFF
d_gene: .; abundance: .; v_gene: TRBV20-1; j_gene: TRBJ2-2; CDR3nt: TGCAGTGCTAGCGGGGGGCTTTACCACACCGGGGAGTTGTTTTTT; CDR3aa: CSASGGLYHTGELFF
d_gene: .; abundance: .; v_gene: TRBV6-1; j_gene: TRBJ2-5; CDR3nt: TGTGCCAGCAGTGAATATAGCCAGTACCAAGAGACCCAGTACTTC; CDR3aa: CASSEYSQYQETQYF
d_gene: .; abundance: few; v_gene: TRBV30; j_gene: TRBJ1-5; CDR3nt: TGTGCCTGGAGTGTGACAGATAATCAGCCCCAGCATTTT; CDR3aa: CAWSVTDNQPQHF
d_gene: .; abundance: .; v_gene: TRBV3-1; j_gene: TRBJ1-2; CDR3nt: TGTGCCAGCAGGCAGGGGACGGGAAACTATGGCTACACCTTC; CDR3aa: CASRQGTGNYGYTF
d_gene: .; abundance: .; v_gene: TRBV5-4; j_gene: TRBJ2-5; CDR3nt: TGTGCCAGCAGCAACCCCGGGGCCCAAGAGACCCAGTACTTC; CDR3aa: CASSNPGAQETQYF
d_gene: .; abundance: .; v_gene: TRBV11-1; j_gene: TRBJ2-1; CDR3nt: TGTGCCAGCAGCGGTTCCCCAAGGGGGTTGATCGATGGGCAGTTCTTC; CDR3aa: CASSGSPRGLIDGQFF
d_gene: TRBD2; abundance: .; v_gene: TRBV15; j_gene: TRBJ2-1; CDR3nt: TGTGCCACCAGCAGAGATTGGCCCAGCGGGGGATTAGGCAATGAGCAGTTCTTC; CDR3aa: CATSRDWPSGGLGNEQFF
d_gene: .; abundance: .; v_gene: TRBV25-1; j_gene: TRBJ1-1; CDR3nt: TGTGCCAGCAGTGACCCCGACTTGAACACTGAAGCTTTCTTT; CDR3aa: CASSDPDLNTEAFF
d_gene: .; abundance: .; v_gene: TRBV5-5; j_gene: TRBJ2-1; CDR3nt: TGTGCCAGCAGCCCCCGGTCTCGGGCCTACAATGAGCAGTTCTTC; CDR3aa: CASSPRSRAYNEQFF
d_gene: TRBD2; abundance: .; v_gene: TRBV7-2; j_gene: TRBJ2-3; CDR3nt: TGTGCCAGCGCCGATAGGACTGGGAGGGGACTGGGAGATACGCAGTATTTT; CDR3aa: CASADRTGRGLGDTQYF
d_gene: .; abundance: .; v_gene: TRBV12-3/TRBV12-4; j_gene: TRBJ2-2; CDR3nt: TGTGCCAGCAGTCTGATACCTAGAACCACCTTAACCGGGGAGCTGTTTTTT; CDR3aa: CASSLIPRTTLTGELFF
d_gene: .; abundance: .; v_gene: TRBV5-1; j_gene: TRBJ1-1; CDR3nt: TGCGCCAGCAGCTTTGGGGACGTGAACACTGAAGCTTTCTTT; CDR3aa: CASSFGDVNTEAFF
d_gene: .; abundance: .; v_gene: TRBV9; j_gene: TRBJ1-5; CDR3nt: TGTGCCAGCAGCGTATCTGCAGGCCCTAATCAGCCCCAGCATTTT; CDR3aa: CASSVSAGPNQPQHF
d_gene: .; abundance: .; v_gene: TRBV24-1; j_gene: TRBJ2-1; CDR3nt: TGTGCCACCAGTGCCCGGACAGATCCTAATCCCTACAATGAGCAGTTCTTC; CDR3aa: CATSARTDPNPYNEQFF
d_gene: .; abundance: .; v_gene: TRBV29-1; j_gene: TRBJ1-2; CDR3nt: TGCAGCGTTGGTGGCAGGCAAGGCTACACCTTC; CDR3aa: CSVGGRQGYTF
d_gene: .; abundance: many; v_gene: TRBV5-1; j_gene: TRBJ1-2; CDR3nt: TGCGCCAGCAGGGACAGCTATGGCTACACCTTC; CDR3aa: CASRDSYGYTF
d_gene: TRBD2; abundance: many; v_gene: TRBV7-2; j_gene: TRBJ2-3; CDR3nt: TGTGCCAGCAGCCCCCTAGGCGGGGGGCAGGGGGATACGCAGTATTTT; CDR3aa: CASSPLGGGQGDTQYF
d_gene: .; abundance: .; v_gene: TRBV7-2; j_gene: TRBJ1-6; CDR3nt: TGTGCCAGCAGCAACGACAGGAATTCACCCCTCCACTTT; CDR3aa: CASSNDRNSPLHF